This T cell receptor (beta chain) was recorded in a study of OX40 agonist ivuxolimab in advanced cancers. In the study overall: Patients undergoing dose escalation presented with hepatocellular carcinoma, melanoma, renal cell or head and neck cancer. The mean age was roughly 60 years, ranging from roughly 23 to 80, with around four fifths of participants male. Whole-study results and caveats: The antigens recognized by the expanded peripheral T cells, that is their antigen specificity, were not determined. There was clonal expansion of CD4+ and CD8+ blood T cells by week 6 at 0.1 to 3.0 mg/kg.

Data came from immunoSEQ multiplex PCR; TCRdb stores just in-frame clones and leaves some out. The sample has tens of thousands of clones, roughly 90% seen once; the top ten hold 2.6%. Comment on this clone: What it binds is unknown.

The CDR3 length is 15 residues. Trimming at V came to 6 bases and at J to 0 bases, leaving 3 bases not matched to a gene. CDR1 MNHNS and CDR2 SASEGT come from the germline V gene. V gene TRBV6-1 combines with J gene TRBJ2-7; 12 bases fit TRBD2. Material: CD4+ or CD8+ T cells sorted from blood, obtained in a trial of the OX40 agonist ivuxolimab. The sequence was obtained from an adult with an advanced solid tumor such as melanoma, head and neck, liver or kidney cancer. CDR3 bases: TGTGCCAGCAGGCCGACTAGCGGGAGCTCCTACGAGCAGTACTTC. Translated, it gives CASRPTSGSSYEQYF.